These T cell receptor beta chains were read from a single sample in a study of tumor-infiltrating lymphocytes in localized non-small cell lung cancer. Sequencing used immunoSEQ multiplex PCR; TCRdb keeps in-frame clones, though not all of them. The table records about 16,000 clones, around 72% of them present only once. The sequenced sample consisted of lung tumor tissue. The source of these receptors is a human donor with non-small cell lung cancer. The CDR3 runs from the conserved cysteine through the conserved F or W. The D gene is left open where the match is weak. Size is omitted from some rows. Given values are once, few, many or a class for expanded clones.

clone_size,d_call,j_call,v_call,cdr3_aa,cdr3_nt
-,-,TRBJ1-6,TRBV10-1,CASSDGLNSPLHF,TGCGCCAGCAGTGACGGCCTCAATTCACCCCTCCACTTT
few,-,TRBJ2-7,TRBV2,CASSDLPTDSYEQYF,TGTGCCAGCAGTGATTTACCGACAGATTCCTACGAGCAGTACTTC
few,-,TRBJ1-3,TRBV5-1,CASSLDAGLSSGNTIYF,TGCGCCAGCAGCTTGGATGCCGGGCTGAGCTCTGGAAACACCATATATTTT
-,-,TRBJ2-3,TRBV27,CASSLASTDTQYF,TGTGCCAGCAGTTTAGCTAGCACAGATACGCAGTATTTT
-,-,TRBJ2-7,TRBV5-1,CASSQTENPYEQYF,TGCGCCAGCAGCCAGACAGAGAATCCCTACGAGCAGTACTTC
-,-,TRBJ2-1,TRBV19,CASGVGYNEQFF,TGTGCCAGTGGGGTCGGCTACAATGAGCAGTTCTTC
few,TRBD1,TRBJ1-1,TRBV30,CAWSGQGPLSAFF,TGTGCCTGGAGCGGACAGGGGCCTCTGTCGGCTTTCTTT
-,TRBD1,TRBJ2-3,TRBV4-2,CASSQDGTGTDTQYF,TGTGCCAGCAGCCAAGATGGGACAGGCACAGATACGCAGTATTTT
once,TRBD2,TRBJ2-1,TRBV7-6,CASSRTSGNAYNEQFF,TGTGCCAGCAGCCGGACTAGCGGGAATGCCTACAATGAGCAGTTCTTC
-,-,TRBJ1-3,TRBV7-2,CASSPAGKSGNTIYF,TGTGCCAGCAGCCCCGCAGGGAAGTCTGGAAACACCATATATTTT
-,TRBD1,TRBJ2-2,TRBV11-2,CASSRARGLTGELFF,TGTGCCAGCAGCCGAGCCAGGGGGCTCACCGGGGAGCTGTTTTTT
few,-,TRBJ2-6,TRBV5-1,CASSLVTVSGANVLTF,TGCGCCAGCAGCTTGGTGACGGTCTCTGGGGCCAACGTCCTGACTTTC
-,-,TRBJ2-1,TRBV30,CAWSRRTSNEQFF,TGTGCCTGGAGCCGGCGGACTTCCAATGAGCAGTTCTTC
-,TRBD1,TRBJ1-1,TRBV18,CASSNRTGGGTEAFF,TGTGCCAGCTCAAACCGGACAGGGGGCGGGACTGAAGCTTTCTTT
-,-,TRBJ1-5,TRBV5-6,CASSLGRGERNQPQHF,TGTGCCAGCAGCTTGGGGAGGGGTGAGAGGAATCAGCCCCAGCATTTT
-,-,TRBJ1-1,TRBV25-1,CASSGDGYTEAFF,TGTGCCAGCAGTGGGGACGGATACACTGAAGCTTTCTTT
few,-,TRBJ1-6,TRBV15,CATSLEQGFYSPLHF,TGTGCCACCAGCCTTGAACAGGGATTTTACTCACCCCTCCACTTT
-,-,TRBJ2-4,TRBV20-1,CSAPRGNIQYF,TGCAGTGCTCCGAGGGGCAACATTCAGTACTTC
-,TRBD2,TRBJ2-5,TRBV7-2,CASSLVAGGTGETQYF,TGTGCCAGCAGCTTAGTAGCGGGAGGCACGGGGGAGACCCAGTACTTC
-,-,TRBJ2-7,TRBV6-5,CASTFWGQGTYEQYF,TGTGCCAGCACTTTCTGGGGGCAGGGTACCTACGAGCAGTACTTC
-,TRBD1,TRBJ1-6,TRBV28,CASSTQTGGYSPLHF,TGTGCCAGCAGCACTCAGACAGGGGGGTATTCACCCCTCCACTTT
-,-,TRBJ1-3,TRBV30,CAWGRGVSGNTIYF,TGTGCCTGGGGGAGGGGGGTATCTGGAAACACCATATATTTT
-,-,TRBJ1-1,TRBV6-5,CASSYLAPNTEAFF,TGTGCCAGCAGTTACTTGGCACCAAACACTGAAGCTTTCTTT
-,TRBD2,TRBJ2-7,TRBV7-2,CASSPESSGVNEQYF,TGTGCCAGCAGCCCGGAGTCTAGCGGGGTGAACGAGCAGTACTTC
-,-,TRBJ2-5,TRBV7-9,CASSQERGGETQYF,TGTGCCAGCAGCCAAGAAAGGGGGGGCGAGACCCAGTACTTC
-,TRBD2,TRBJ2-5,TRBV7-3,CASSLTLAVGETQYF,TGTGCCAGCAGCTTAACACTAGCGGTGGGAGAGACCCAGTACTTC
-,-,TRBJ2-7,TRBV19,CASSTRTASSYEQYF,TGTGCCAGTAGTACGAGGACAGCGAGCTCCTACGAGCAGTACTTC
once,-,TRBJ1-1,TRBV19,CASSGYPPMNTEAFF,TGTGCCAGTTCCGGGTACCCCCCCATGAACACTGAAGCTTTCTTT
-,TRBD1,TRBJ2-5,TRBV7-2,CASSRIGGQVGQETQYF,TGTGCCAGCAGCCGAATCGGAGGACAGGTCGGGCAAGAGACCCAGTACTTC
-,TRBD2,TRBJ2-5,TRBV5-4,CASSSWTSGKETQYF,TGTGCCAGCAGCTCCTGGACTAGCGGGAAAGAGACCCAGTACTTC
few,-,TRBJ1-1,TRBV7-6,CASSNTQGGGTEAFF,TGTGCCAGCAGCAACACACAGGGAGGGGGCACTGAAGCTTTCTTT
once,-,TRBJ2-1,TRBV5-1,CASSWGGVNEQFF,TGCGCCAGCAGCTGGGGTGGGGTTAATGAGCAGTTCTTC
-,-,TRBJ2-3,TRBV5-8,CASSIGDSSTDTQYF,TGTGCCAGCAGTATAGGGGATTCTAGCACAGATACGCAGTATTTT
few,-,TRBJ2-1,TRBV9,CASSEQTQGGGEQFF,TGTGCCAGCAGCGAACAGACTCAGGGAGGGGGTGAGCAGTTCTTC
-,-,TRBJ1-2,TRBV6-1,CASSEGYRYYGYTF,TGTGCCAGCAGTGAAGGGTACAGATACTATGGCTACACCTTC
-,-,TRBJ1-2,TRBV30,CAWRTGHNYGYTF,TGTGCCTGGAGGACGGGACACAACTATGGCTACACCTTC
-,-,TRBJ2-1,TRBV5-1,CASSLAGGLPGNEQFF,TGCGCCAGCAGCTTGGCGGGGGGCCTTCCGGGCAATGAGCAGTTCTTC
few,-,TRBJ1-2,TRBV14,CASSQEPLGRSNYGYTF,TGTGCCAGCAGCCAAGAGCCCCTTGGCAGATCTAACTATGGCTACACCTTC
-,-,TRBJ1-2,TRBV10-2,CASSDVRINYGYTF,TGCGCCAGCAGTGATGTCCGGATCAACTATGGCTACACCTTC
-,-,TRBJ2-1,TRBV7-2,CASSGRGAYNEQFF,TGTGCCAGCAGCGGCAGGGGGGCTTACAATGAGCAGTTCTTC
-,TRBD1,TRBJ2-7,TRBV2,CASSATGPPRLNF,TGTGCCAGCAGTGCGACAGGGCCACCCCGTCTTAACTTC
-,-,TRBJ1-1,TRBV28,CASSLLGTDTEGVEAFF,TGTGCCAGCAGTTTACTAGGGACGGATACAGAGGGGGTGGAAGCTTTCTTT
-,-,TRBJ1-1,TRBV7-6,CASSLVKFTEAFF,TGTGCCAGCAGCTTAGTTAAGTTCACTGAAGCTTTCTTT
-,-,TRBJ1-3,TRBV2,CASSDLRLNSGNTIYF,TGTGCCAGCAGTGACCTACGACTGAACTCTGGAAACACCATATATTTT
-,-,TRBJ1-2,TRBV9,CASSVDWGANYGYTF,TGTGCCAGCAGCGTAGATTGGGGAGCGAACTATGGCTACACCTTC
once,TRBD2,TRBJ2-1,TRBV7-3,CASSLLRLAGDNEQFF,TGTGCCAGCAGCCTCCTCAGACTAGCGGGAGACAATGAGCAGTTCTTC
-,TRBD1,TRBJ2-7,TRBV6-6,CASSTGTGRYEQYF,TGTGCCAGCAGTACCGGGACAGGGAGATACGAGCAGTACTTC
-,-,TRBJ2-7,TRBV5-1,CASSLGSVSYEQYF,TGCGCCAGCAGCTTGGGAAGCGTTTCCTACGAGCAGTACTTC
once,-,TRBJ1-6,TRBV19,CASSIGRARSNSPLHF,TGTGCCAGTAGTATCGGTAGGGCCAGAAGTAATTCACCCCTCCACTTT
-,TRBD1,TRBJ1-6,TRBV10-1,CASSQGVRSPLHF,TGCGCCAGCAGCCAGGGGGTACGGTCACCCCTCCACTTT
-,-,TRBJ1-1,TRBV7-2,CASSFKEGVTEAFF,TGTGCCAGCAGCTTTAAAGAGGGAGTAACTGAAGCTTTCTTT
-,TRBD2,TRBJ2-5,TRBV7-2,CASSPGTSRVETQYF,TGTGCCAGCAGCCCAGGGACTAGCCGAGTAGAGACCCAGTACTTC
-,TRBD1,TRBJ2-3,TRBV28,CASSVTGVRTDTQYF,TGTGCCAGCAGTGTCACAGGGGTACGGACAGATACGCAGTATTTT